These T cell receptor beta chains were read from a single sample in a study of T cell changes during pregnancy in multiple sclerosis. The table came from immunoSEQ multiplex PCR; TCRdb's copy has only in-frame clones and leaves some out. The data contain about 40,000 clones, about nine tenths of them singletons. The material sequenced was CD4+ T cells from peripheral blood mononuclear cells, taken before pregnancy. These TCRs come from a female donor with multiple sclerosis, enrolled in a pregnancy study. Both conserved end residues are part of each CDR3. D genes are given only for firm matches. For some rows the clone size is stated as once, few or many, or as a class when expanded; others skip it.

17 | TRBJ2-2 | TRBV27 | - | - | TGTGCCAGCTTACGCTCGGTCGAGCGGACGGGCACCGGGGAGCTGTTTTTT | CASLRSVERTGTGELFF
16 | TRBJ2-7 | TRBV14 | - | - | TGTGCCAGCAGCCAAGGTCTCGGGAGCAGGAGGTACGAGCAGTACTTC | CASSQGLGSRRYEQYF
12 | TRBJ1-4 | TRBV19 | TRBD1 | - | TGTGCCAGTAGGCTAGACGACAGGGAACTGTTTTTT | CASRLDDRELFF
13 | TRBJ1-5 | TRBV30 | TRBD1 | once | TGTGCCTGTTCACGGGACAGAGATCAGCCCCAGCATTTT | CACSRDRDQPQHF
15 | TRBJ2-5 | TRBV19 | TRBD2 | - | TGTGCCAGTAGCTCGAGGACTAGCGGGAGCGAGACCCAGTACTTC | CASSSRTSGSETQYF
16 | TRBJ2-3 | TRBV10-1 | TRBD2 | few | TGCGCCAGCAGTGGGCGACTAGCGGGAGGCGAAGATACGCAGTATTTT | CASSGRLAGGEDTQYF
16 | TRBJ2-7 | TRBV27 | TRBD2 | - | TGTGCCAGCAGCCCGAGATGGGCTAGCGGGGGCTACGAGCAGTACTTC | CASSPRWASGGYEQYF
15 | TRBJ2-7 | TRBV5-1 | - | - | TGCGCCAGCAGCTTGGGTGCGACAGCCTCCTACGAGCAGTACTTC | CASSLGATASYEQYF
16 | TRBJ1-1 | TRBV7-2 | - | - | TGTGCCAGCAGCTATGACGGGACGGGAGGATACACTGAAGCTTTCTTT | CASSYDGTGGYTEAFF
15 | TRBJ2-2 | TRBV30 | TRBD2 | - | TGTGCCCGAGGACTAGCGGGAGCGAACACCGGGGAGCTGTTTTTT | CARGLAGANTGELFF
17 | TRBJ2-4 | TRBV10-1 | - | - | TGCGCCAGCAGTGAGTCGGCTAGCTTGGGAGCCAAAAACATTCAGTACTTC | CASSESASLGAKNIQYF
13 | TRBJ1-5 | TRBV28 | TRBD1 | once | TGTGCCAGCTGGACAGGCCTCAATCAGCCCCAGCATTTT | CASWTGLNQPQHF
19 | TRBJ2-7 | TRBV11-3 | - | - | TGTGCCAGCAGCTGTTTCCGGGACATAAGATGGCTAAAGTCCTACGAGCAGTACTTC | CASSCFRDIRWLKSYEQYF
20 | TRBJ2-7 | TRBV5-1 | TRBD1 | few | TGCGCCAGCAGCCATAACTCCGGGACAGGCGTAGGAGCGGGCAACTACGAGCAGTACTTC | CASSHNSGTGVGAGNYEQYF
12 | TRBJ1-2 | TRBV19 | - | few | TGTGCCAGTAGTGCGGACAGACTTGGCTACACCTTC | CASSADRLGYTF
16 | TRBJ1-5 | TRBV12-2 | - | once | TGTGCAAGTCGCTTAACGGGGATTATGAAAAATCAGCCCCAGCATTTT | CASRLTGIMKNQPQHF
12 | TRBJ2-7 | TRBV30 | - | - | TGTGCCTGGAGTGGGACAGAGTACGAGCAGTACTTC | CAWSGTEYEQYF
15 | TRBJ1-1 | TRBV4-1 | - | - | TGCGCCAGCAGCCAAGGCCCACAGGGCACGTCTGAAGCTTTCTTT | CASSQGPQGTSEAFF
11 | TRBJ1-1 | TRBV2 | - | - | TGTGCTTTCGGGGAGAACACTGAAGCTTTCTTT | CAFGENTEAFF
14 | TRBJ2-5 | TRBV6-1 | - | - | TGTGCCAGCAGAGTAGGACAGAACCAAGAGACCCAGTACTTC | CASRVGQNQETQYF
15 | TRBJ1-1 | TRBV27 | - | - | TGTGCCAGCAGTTTGTTTCGGCAGGGGAACACTGAAGCTTTCTTT | CASSLFRQGNTEAFF
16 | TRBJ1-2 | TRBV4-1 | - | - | TGCGCCAGCAGCCAAGATTCGGGGAGAGAGGTCTATGGCTACACCTTC | CASSQDSGREVYGYTF
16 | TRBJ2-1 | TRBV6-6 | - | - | TGTGCCAGCAGTCCTCTTGGTTTCAGCTCCTACAATGAGCAGTTCTTC | CASSPLGFSSYNEQFF
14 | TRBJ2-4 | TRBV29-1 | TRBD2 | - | TGCAGCGCTGAAGGGGACTACCCCAAAAACATTCAGTACTTC | CSAEGDYPKNIQYF
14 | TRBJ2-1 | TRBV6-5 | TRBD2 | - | TGTGCCAGCAGTTACTCCCAGCGGGAGTTTGAGCAGTTCTTC | CASSYSQREFEQFF
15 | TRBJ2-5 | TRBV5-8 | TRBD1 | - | TGTGCCAGCAGCTTGGAGGGACAGGGGGCAGAGACCCAGTACTTC | CASSLEGQGAETQYF
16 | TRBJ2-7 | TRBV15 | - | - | TGTGCCACCAGCAGAGGAGGCACAGGCCGCTCCTACGAGCAGTACTTC | CATSRGGTGRSYEQYF
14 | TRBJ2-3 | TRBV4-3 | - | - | TGCGCCAGCAGCCAAGACAGGGGAACAGATACGCAGTATTTT | CASSQDRGTDTQYF
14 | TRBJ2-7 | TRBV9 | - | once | TGTGCCAGCAGCGTAGATCTGGGCACCTACGAGCAGTACTTC | CASSVDLGTYEQYF
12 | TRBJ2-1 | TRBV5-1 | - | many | TGCGCCAGCAGCAGGGGCCACAATGAGCAGTTCTTC | CASSRGHNEQFF
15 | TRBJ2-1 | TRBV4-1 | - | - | TGCGCCAGCAGCCAAGGCGGGGTAGGATACAATGAGCAGTTCTTC | CASSQGGVGYNEQFF
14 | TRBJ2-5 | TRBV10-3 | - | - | TGTGCCATCAGTGAAAAGACCGACAGAGAGACCCAGTACTTC | CAISEKTDRETQYF
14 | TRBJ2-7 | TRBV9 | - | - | TGTGCCAGCAGCGTAGACGCGAGGGACACCGTGCCGTACTTC | CASSVDARDTVPYF
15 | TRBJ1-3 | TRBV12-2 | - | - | TGTGCAAGTCGTCCGGACAAGAGCTCTGGAAACACCATATATTTT | CASRPDKSSGNTIYF
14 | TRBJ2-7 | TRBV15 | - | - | TGTGCCACCAGCAGGCGGACAGCGCCCTACGAGCAGTACTTC | CATSRRTAPYEQYF
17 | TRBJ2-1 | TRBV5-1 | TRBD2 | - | TGCGCCAGCAGCGGGCAGCGGGAGGGCAGCTCCTACAATGAGCAGTTCTTC | CASSGQREGSSYNEQFF
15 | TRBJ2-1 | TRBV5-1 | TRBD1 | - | TGCGCCAGCAGCTCCGGGACAGGGGGCTACAATGAGCAGTTCTTC | CASSSGTGGYNEQFF
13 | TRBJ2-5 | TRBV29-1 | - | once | TGCAGCGTTGATCCGGGGGGCGAGGAGACCCAGTACTTC | CSVDPGGEETQYF
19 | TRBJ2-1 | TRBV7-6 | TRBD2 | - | TGTGCCAGCAGCTTCCCCATAGCGGGAGAACGCTCCTCCTACAATGAGCAGTTCTTC | CASSFPIAGERSSYNEQFF
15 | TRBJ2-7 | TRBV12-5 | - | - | TGTGCTAGTGGTTTGGTACTTCCGGGGGCCTACGAGCAGTACTTC | CASGLVLPGAYEQYF
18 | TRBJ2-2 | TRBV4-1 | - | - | TGCGCCAGCAGCCAAGATTGGTTCAGAGCTTCAGGCACCGGGGAGCTGTTTTTT | CASSQDWFRASGTGELFF
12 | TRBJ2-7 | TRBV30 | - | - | TGTGCCTGGAGTATCACCTACTACGAGCAGTACTTC | CAWSITYYEQYF
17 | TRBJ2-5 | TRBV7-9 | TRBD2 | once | TGTGCCAGCAGCTTAAGTAAGCGAGGACTAGCGAAAGAGACCCAGTACTTC | CASSLSKRGLAKETQYF
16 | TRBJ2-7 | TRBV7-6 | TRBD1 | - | TGTGCCAGCAGCCCGCAAACAGGGGGCCTGGCCTACGAGCAGTACTTC | CASSPQTGGLAYEQYF
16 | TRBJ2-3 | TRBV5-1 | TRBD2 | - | TGCGCCAGCAGCCTTCGGACTAGCGGGAGTGCAGATACGCAGTATTTT | CASSLRTSGSADTQYF
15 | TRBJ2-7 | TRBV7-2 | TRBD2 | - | TGTGCCAGCAGCTTAGTGCGAGCGGGAGTGGGCGAGCAGTACTTC | CASSLVRAGVGEQYF
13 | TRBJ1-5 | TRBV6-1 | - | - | TGTGCCAGCAGTGAGTTAGGCAATCAGCCCCAGCATTTT | CASSELGNQPQHF
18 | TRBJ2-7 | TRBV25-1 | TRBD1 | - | TGTGCCAGCAGTGACTCGGGACAGGGGGCGCCCCCTTCCTACGAGCAGTACTTC | CASSDSGQGAPPSYEQYF
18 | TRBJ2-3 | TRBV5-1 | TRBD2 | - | TGCGCCAGCAGCTTTGGACTAGCGGGAGGGACCCTCCCAGATACGCAGTATTTT | CASSFGLAGGTLPDTQYF
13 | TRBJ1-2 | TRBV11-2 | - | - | TGTGCCAGCAGCTTAGATCGTCCGGGTGGCTACACCTTC | CASSLDRPGGYTF
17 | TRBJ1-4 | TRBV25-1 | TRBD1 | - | TGTGCCAGCAGTGACGGACAGGGATTGAGGTTTGGGGAAAAACTGTTTTTT | CASSDGQGLRFGEKLFF
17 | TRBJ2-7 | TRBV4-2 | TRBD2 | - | TGTGCCAGCAGCCAAGTTCAGGCTAGCGGGAGCACCTACGAGCAGTACTTC | CASSQVQASGSTYEQYF
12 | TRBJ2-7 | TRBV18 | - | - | TGTGCCAGCTCACCATCTTCGGACGAGCAGTACTTC | CASSPSSDEQYF
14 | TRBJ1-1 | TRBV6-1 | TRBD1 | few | TGTGCCAGCAGTCACAATCGGGACAGGGAGAAAGCTTTCTTT | CASSHNRDREKAFF
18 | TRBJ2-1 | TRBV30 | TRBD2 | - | TGTGCCTGGAACCTTCGGACTAGCGGAAGACGCTCCTACAATGAGCAGTTCTTC | CAWNLRTSGRRSYNEQFF
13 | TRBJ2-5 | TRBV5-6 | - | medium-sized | TGTGCCAGCAGCCCGGGGGACCAAGAGACCCAGTACTTC | CASSPGDQETQYF
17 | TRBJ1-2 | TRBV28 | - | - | TGTGCCAGCAGCACTCCTTTCGGCAGGGGCCATGACTATGGCTACACCTTC | CASSTPFGRGHDYGYTF
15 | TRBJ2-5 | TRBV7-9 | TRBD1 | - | TGTGCCAGCATCGCGACAGGGCCTCCCCAAGAGACCCAGTACTTC | CASIATGPPQETQYF
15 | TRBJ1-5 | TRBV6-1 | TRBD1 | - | TGTGCCAGTTGGGACAGCCGTCGGAGCAATCAGCCCCAGCATTTT | CASWDSRRSNQPQHF
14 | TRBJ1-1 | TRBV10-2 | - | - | TGCGCCAGCAGACTAACACAGGGTGGGACTGAAGCTTTCTTT | CASRLTQGGTEAFF